These T cell receptor beta chains were read from a single sample in a study of cytomegalovirus exposure and HLA in healthy donors. Sequencing was performed with immunoSEQ multiplex PCR; in TCRdb, only in-frame clones are kept and a portion is missing. The repertoire has hundreds of thousands of clones, roughly 80% of them found once; the top ten carry 2.9%. The sample was PBMCs. The receptors stem from a man aged 25 to 45 in good health and CMV-seronegative. CDR3s include the opening cysteine and the closing phenylalanine or tryptophan. A D gene is named only where the DNA matches it firmly.

V,J,D,CDR3
TRBV6-1,TRBJ1-5,TRBD1,CASRETTGANQPQHF
TRBV19,TRBJ1-1,-,CASSPPGLGTAGAFF
TRBV6-1,TRBJ2-7,-,CASSEGPRQGMYF
TRBV19,TRBJ2-7,TRBD2,CASSTGTSGRAYEQYF
TRBV11-2,TRBJ1-3,TRBD1,CASSPQQQGASGNTIYF
TRBV5-1,TRBJ2-5,-,CASSLDGQNQETQYF
TRBV5-1,TRBJ2-5,TRBD2,CASSIGGAGETQYF
TRBV7-3,TRBJ2-3,TRBD2,CASSPGSSGGAGDTQYF
TRBV6-1,TRBJ2-7,TRBD1,CASSDWQGAYEQYF
TRBV18,TRBJ2-7,-,CASSPGREQYF